The rows below give T cell receptor beta chains drawn from one sample of a study of blood T cell repertoires in COVID-19. Measured with immunoSEQ multiplex PCR; TCRdb has only the in-frame clones, and not every one. The data show 380,000 or so clones, with about 80% seen just once and roughly 1.2% held by the top ten. The sample comprised peripheral blood. Receptors were obtained from a human donor with acute or convalescent COVID-19. The donor label of this sample is uncertain. Each CDR3 is given with its conserved first and last residue. D genes are given only for firm matches. The listing skips clone size in some rows; elsewhere it reads once, few, many or a size class.

V gene	J gene	clone size	D gene	CDR3 DNA	CDR3 protein
TRBV3-1/TRBV3-2	TRBJ2-3	NA	TRBD2	TGTGCCAGCAGCCCGATAGGACTAGCGGGGGGGGGAGATACGCAGTATTTT	CASSPIGLAGGGDTQYF
TRBV19	TRBJ1-3	few	NA	TGTGCCAGTAGTACGACAGCCTTCGGAAACACCATATATTTT	CASSTTAFGNTIYF
TRBV6-5	TRBJ2-7	few	NA	TGTGCCAGCAGTCCCTTAGGCGGGGACTCCTACGAGCAGTACTTC	CASSPLGGDSYEQYF
TRBV4-1	TRBJ1-4	NA	NA	TGCGCCAGCAGCCCACGAGGGGGAGTTGGAGAAAAACTGTTTTTT	CASSPRGGVGEKLFF
TRBV9	TRBJ2-3	NA	TRBD2	TGTGCCAGCAGCGCCCGACTAGCGGACTTCACAGATACGCAGTATTTT	CASSARLADFTDTQYF
TRBV6-5	TRBJ2-3	NA	TRBD1	TGTGCCAGCACTAAGGACAGGGGGCCCACAGATACGCAGTATTTT	CASTKDRGPTDTQYF
TRBV27	TRBJ1-1	few	NA	TGTGCCAGCAGTAAAGATGAGGCGGCGGGCACTGAAGCTTTCTTT	CASSKDEAAGTEAFF
TRBV7-9	TRBJ1-2	NA	NA	TGTGCCAGCAGCTTAGTGGGGCTTTCCTATGGCTACACCTTC	CASSLVGLSYGYTF
TRBV7-6	TRBJ2-6	NA	NA	TGTGCCAGCAGCCCTGGCCCTACTACCTCCTCTGGGGCCAACGTCCTGACTTTC	CASSPGPTTSSGANVLTF
TRBV30	TRBJ2-1	once	TRBD2	TGTGCCTCCGGCACTAGCGGGGGGTCCCATGAGCAGTTCTTC	CASGTSGGSHEQFF
TRBV3-1/TRBV3-2	TRBJ1-1	NA	NA	TGTGCCAGCAGCCAAGTTCCAGATCCACCTGAAGCTTTCTTT	CASSQVPDPPEAFF
TRBV7-9	TRBJ1-2	NA	TRBD1	TGTGCCAGCAGCGAGGACAGGGGGCGTCTCGGTGGCTACACCTTC	CASSEDRGRLGGYTF
TRBV3-1/TRBV3-2	TRBJ1-2	NA	TRBD1	TGTGCCAGCAGCCACCTGGACAGGAGAGGCTACACCTTC	CASSHLDRRGYTF
TRBV29-1	TRBJ1-1	NA	TRBD1	TGCAGCGCCCCCAGCCAGGGGGCCACTGAAGCTTTCTTT	CSAPSQGATEAFF
TRBV5-6	TRBJ1-2	once	NA	TGTGCCAGCAGCTTCGGGCGGGGAGCTGGCTACACCTTC	CASSFGRGAGYTF
TRBV20-1	TRBJ2-7	few	NA	TGCAGTGCTAGAGAGCGTCGGGAGCAGTACTTC	CSARERREQYF
TRBV3-1/TRBV3-2	TRBJ1-3	few	TRBD1	TGTGCCAGCAGCACAGGGGGCACTGGAAACACCATATATTTT	CASSTGGTGNTIYF
TRBV5-4	TRBJ2-7	NA	TRBD2	TGTGCCAGCAGCTTGGGGTTAGCGGGAGTATCCTACGAGCAGTACTTC	CASSLGLAGVSYEQYF
TRBV19	TRBJ2-1	NA	NA	TGTGCCAGTAGTATACCCGCCAGTCTTAACAATGAGCAGTTCTTC	CASSIPASLNNEQFF
TRBV6-5	TRBJ1-2	NA	NA	TGTGCCAGCTCCTGGGGGGGGGCGACGCGGGGCTACACCTTC	CASSWGGATRGYTF
TRBV4-1	TRBJ2-7	once	TRBD2	TGCGCCAGCAGCCAATCCCCGGGACTCACTAGCGGGAGTCGTTTAGGGGAGCAGTACTTC	CASSQSPGLTSGSRLGEQYF
TRBV7-6	TRBJ1-1	NA	NA	TGTGCCAGCAGTTCACGCCAGGGAGGGGGTGGTGAAGCTTTCTTT	CASSSRQGGGGEAFF
TRBV21-1	TRBJ1-4	NA	NA	TGTGCCAGCAGCCCAACGGACAAGAACGCAACTAATGAAAAACTGTTTTTT	CASSPTDKNATNEKLFF
TRBV6-2/TRBV6-3	TRBJ1-2	NA	NA	TGTGCCAGCAGTTCCCCGGTGAGGGCTAACTATGGCTACACCTTC	CASSSPVRANYGYTF
TRBV20-1	TRBJ1-5	NA	NA	TGCAGTGCTAGTCGGCGGGGCAATCAGCCCCAGCATTTT	CSASRRGNQPQHF
TRBV19	TRBJ1-5	NA	NA	TGTGCCAGTAGAGAGGGAGGGTCCCCCAATCAGCCCCAGCATTTT	CASREGGSPNQPQHF
TRBV13	TRBJ2-3	NA	TRBD2	TGTGCCAGCAGCTACCCCGGGGGGAGCACAGATACGCAGTATTTT	CASSYPGGSTDTQYF
TRBV5-5	TRBJ1-2	NA	TRBD1	TGTGCCAGCAGCCGACGTTTGGGACAGGGGTATGGCTACACCTTC	CASSRRLGQGYGYTF
TRBV5-1	TRBJ2-5	NA	NA	TGCGCCAGCAGCTTGGGCCAGGGAGAGACCCAGTACTTC	CASSLGQGETQYF
TRBV5-6	TRBJ2-7	once	NA	TGTGCCAGCAGCTTTGAGGCTGGATCCTACGAGCAGTACTTC	CASSFEAGSYEQYF
TRBV10-3	TRBJ2-1	once	TRBD2	TGTGCCACCGAACCTCCCGGGACTAGGGGGGGTCAAGAGCAGTTCTTC	CATEPPGTRGGQEQFF
TRBV27	TRBJ1-2	NA	TRBD1	TGTGCCAGCAGCCCGGGACAGGGTGTCGGCTACACCTTC	CASSPGQGVGYTF
TRBV29-1	TRBJ2-1	NA	NA	TGCAGCGTTGCCAGGGGAGGGTACAATGAGCAGTTCTTC	CSVARGGYNEQFF
TRBV7-9	TRBJ1-6	NA	NA	TGTGCCAGCAGCTTAGGCATCGAGCATTCACCCCTCCACTTT	CASSLGIEHSPLHF
TRBV4-2	TRBJ1-5	NA	NA	TGTGCCAGCAGCCAAAACAGGGTTAGCAATCAGCCCCAGCATTTT	CASSQNRVSNQPQHF
TRBV7-8	TRBJ1-2	once	NA	TGTGCCAGCAGCTTAGTTCGGGGGGCGAACTATGGCTACACCTTC	CASSLVRGANYGYTF
TRBV6-4	TRBJ2-3	NA	TRBD2	TGTGCCAGCAGTGACTCGACTAGCGGGGGGGCAGATACGCAGTATTTT	CASSDSTSGGADTQYF
TRBV30	TRBJ2-1	NA	NA	TGTGCCTGGAGTACCCACAGGGTCAATGAGCAGTTCTTC	CAWSTHRVNEQFF
TRBV30	TRBJ2-6	NA	NA	TGTGCCTGGGCTGACGGAGACTCTGGGGCCAACGTCCTGACTTTC	CAWADGDSGANVLTF
TRBV29-1	TRBJ1-1	NA	NA	TGCAGCGTCAACTGGGGAGGAAACACTGAAGCTTTCTTT	CSVNWGGNTEAFF
TRBV30	TRBJ1-1	NA	NA	TGTGCCTGGAGTGGACAGCCGAACACTGAAGCTTTCTTT	CAWSGQPNTEAFF
TRBV18	TRBJ2-5	NA	NA	TGTGCCAGCTCACCTTCCCAACTTAAGACACAAGAGACCCAGTACTTC	CASSPSQLKTQETQYF
TRBV30	TRBJ1-6	NA	TRBD1	TGTGCCTGGTCAACCGGGACAGGGAATTCACCCCTCCACTTT	CAWSTGTGNSPLHF
TRBV9	TRBJ1-2	NA	NA	TGTGCCAGCAGCCCCCGACAGCTCAGTCCTGGCTACACCTTC	CASSPRQLSPGYTF
TRBV4-1	TRBJ1-5	few	NA	TGCGCCAGCAGCCTTCAGGGGAGCAATCAGCCCCAGCATTTT	CASSLQGSNQPQHF